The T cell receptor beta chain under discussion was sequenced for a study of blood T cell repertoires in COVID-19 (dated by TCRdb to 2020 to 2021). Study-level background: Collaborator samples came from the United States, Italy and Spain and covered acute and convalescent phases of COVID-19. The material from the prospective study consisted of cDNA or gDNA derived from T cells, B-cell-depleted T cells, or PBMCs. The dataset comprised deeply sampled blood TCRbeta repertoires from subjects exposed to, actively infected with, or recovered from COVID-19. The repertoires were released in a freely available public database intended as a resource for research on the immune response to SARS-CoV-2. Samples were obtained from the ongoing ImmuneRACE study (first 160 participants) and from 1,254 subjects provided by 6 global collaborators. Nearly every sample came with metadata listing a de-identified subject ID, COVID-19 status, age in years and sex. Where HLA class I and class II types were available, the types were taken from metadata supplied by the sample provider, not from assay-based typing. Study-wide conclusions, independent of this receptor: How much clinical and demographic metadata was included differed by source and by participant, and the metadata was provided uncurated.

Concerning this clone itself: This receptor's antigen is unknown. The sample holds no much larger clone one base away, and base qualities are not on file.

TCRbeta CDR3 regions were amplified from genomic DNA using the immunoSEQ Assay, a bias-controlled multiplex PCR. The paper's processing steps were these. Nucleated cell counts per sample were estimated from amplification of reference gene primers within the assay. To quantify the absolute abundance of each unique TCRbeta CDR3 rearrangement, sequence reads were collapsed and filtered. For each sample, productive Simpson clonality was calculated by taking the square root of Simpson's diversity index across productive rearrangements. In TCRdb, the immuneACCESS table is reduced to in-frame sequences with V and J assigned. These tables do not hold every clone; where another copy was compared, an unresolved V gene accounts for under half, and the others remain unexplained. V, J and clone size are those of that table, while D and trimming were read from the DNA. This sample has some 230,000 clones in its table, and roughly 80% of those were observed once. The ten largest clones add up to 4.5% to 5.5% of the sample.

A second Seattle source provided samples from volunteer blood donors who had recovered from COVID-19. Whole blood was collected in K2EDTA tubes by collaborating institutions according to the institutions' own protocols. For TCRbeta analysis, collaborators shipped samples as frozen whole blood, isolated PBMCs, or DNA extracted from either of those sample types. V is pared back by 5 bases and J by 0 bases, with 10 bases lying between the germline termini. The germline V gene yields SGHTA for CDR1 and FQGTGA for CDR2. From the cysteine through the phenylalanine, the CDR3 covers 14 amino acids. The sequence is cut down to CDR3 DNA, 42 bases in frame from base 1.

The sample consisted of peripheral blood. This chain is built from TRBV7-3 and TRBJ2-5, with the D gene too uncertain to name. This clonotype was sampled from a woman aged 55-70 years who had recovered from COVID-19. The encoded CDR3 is CASSKHSDQETQYF. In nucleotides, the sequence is TGTGCCAGCAGCAAACACAGTGACCAAGAGACCCAGTACTTC.